This T cell receptor beta chain appears in the sequencing data of a study of blood T cell repertoires in COVID-19. About the research overall: In each case, the material was cDNA or gDNA derived from T cells, B-cell-depleted T cells, or PBMCs.

The protocol was immunoSEQ multiplex PCR, while the TCRdb copy is restricted to in-frame clones and leaves out a portion. Of roughly 350,000 clones listed, 85% are singletons. The length of the CDR3 is 12 residues. Trimming cost V 3 bases and J 7 bases, with 11 bases left between them. Germline values: CDR1 SGHRS, CDR2 YFSETQ. The source material was peripheral blood. The source of this sequence is a woman between 18 and 30 years old with acute or convalescent COVID-19. The rearrangement joins TRBV5-1 to TRBJ2-7; D is possibly TRBD2 (6 bases). Here the CDR3 DNA reads TGCGCCAGCAGCTCGCCCGGGGGAGAGCAGTACTTC. Its protein is CASSSPGGEQYF.